The subject of this entry is one T cell receptor (beta chain). This sample was included in a study of cytomegalovirus exposure and HLA in healthy donors. The V segment lost 5 bases and the J segment 3 bases; nucleotides outside the gene matches: 4. Germline CDR1 is LGHNA and CDR2 is YNFKEQ. This CDR3 is built from 16 residues. The PCR used 60 Vbeta and 13 Jbeta primers. The table came from immunoSEQ multiplex PCR; TCRdb's copy has only in-frame clones and leaves some out. Among about 150,000 clones listed, 70% to 80% were seen once. This clonotype was sampled from a woman in her twenties or thirties in good health and CMV-seropositive. The chain recombines TRBV4-2 with TRBJ2-3; 14 positions match TRBD2. Sequences were obtained from PBMCs. The CDR3 is CASSIRLAGGTDTQYF. CDR3 in DNA: TGTGCCAGCAGCATACGACTAGCGGGAGGGACAGATACGCAGTATTTT.